These 22 T cell receptor beta chains came from one sample sequenced in a study of T-cell memory formation after mild COVID-19. TCRdb reprocessed the 5' RACE reads with MiXCR, giving one entry per CDR3 protein. This table holds under 35,000 distinct CDR3 sequences, roughly a sixth found once. Source material: PBMCs or a T cell subset sorted from them (not recorded which). The origin of the receptors is an adult who had mild COVID-19 (a few samples of this study predate the infection). Cell type and time point are not known.

This clonotype was counted ten times or more. This chain joins TRBV6-6 and TRBJ1-2; D unresolved. The CDR3 has 14 residues. Germline assignment: CDR1 MNHNY and CDR2 SVGAGI (reference sequence). V was trimmed by 1 base and J by 2 bases, leaving 8 bases between them. Here the CDR3 reads CASSYLDGNYGYTF. CDR3 in DNA: TGTGCCAGCAGTTACTTGGACGGCAACTATGGCTACACCTTC.

This clonotype was recorded at least ten times. The rearrangement uses TRBV7-7 and TRBJ2-5, with a possible D match to TRBD1 (7 bases). Trimming removed 3 bases at V and 5 bases at J, with 10 bases between. This CDR3 is built from 13 residues. The germline V gene has CDR1 SSHAT and CDR2 FNYEAQ (reference sequence). The CDR3 DNA sequence: TGTGCCAGCAGCTTTCAGGGGGGTGAGACCCAGTACTTC. Amino acids: CASSFQGGETQYF.

This clonotype was observed many times. The CDR3: CSVEVTDWYGYTF. The CDR3 bases are TGCAGCGTTGAAGTGACAGACTGGTATGGCTACACCTTC. V gene TRBV29-1 combines with J gene TRBJ1-2; D perhaps matches TRBD1 (5 bases). The CDR3 runs 13 residues. Germline CDR1 SQVTM, CDR2 ANQGSEA. Between the trimmed V and J ends, which lost 1 base and 5 bases, there was a span of 11 bases.

This clonotype was seen only a few times. The chain employs TRBV3-1 and TRBJ2-3, with D possibly being TRBD2 (6 bases). CDR3 length equals 15 residues. V lost 4 bases to trimming and J lost 4 bases, with 15 bases between them. Germline lookup yields CDR1 LGHDT and CDR2 YNNKEL (reference sequence). CDR3 bases: TGTGCCAGCAGCCCCGAATACGGGGGTTCAGATACGCAGTATTTT. This encodes CASSPEYGGSDTQYF.

There are many counts of this clonotype. The J gene is TRBJ1-1, the V gene TRBV6-5; no clear D. The CDR3 consists of 15 residues. Per germline, CDR1 MNHEY and CDR2 SVGAGI. V lost 6 bases to trimming and J lost 1 base, with 15 bases between them. This chain's CDR3 is CASSSNRVSNTEAFF. The DNA of the CDR3 is TGTGCCAGCAGCTCTAATAGGGTTTCGAACACTGAAGCTTTCTTT.

The CDR3 region has the DNA TGTGCCAGCAGCCGTGACAATCAGCCCCAGCATTTT. Residues: CASSRDNQPQHF. This rearrangement joins TRBV7-9 to TRBJ1-5; D unclear. In germline, CDR1 is SEHNR, CDR2 FQNEAQ (reference sequence). This CDR3 is built from 12 residues. Trimming left V 5 bases short and J 3 bases short, with 5 bases between. Variable domain in full (rest from reference TRBV7-9 and TRBJ1-5): DTGVSQNPRHKITKRGQNVTFRCDPISEHNRLYWYRQTLGQGPEFLTYFQNEAQLEKSRLLSDRFSAERPKGSFSTLEIQRTEQGDSAMYLCASSRDNQPQHFGDGTRLSIL.

This clonotype was found many times. The rearrangement links TRBV27 to TRBJ2-5; tentative D call: TRBD2 (6 bases). Germline CDR1 MNHEY, CDR2 SMNVEV (reference sequence). The CDR3 loop spans 15 amino acids. The V and J ends lost 5 bases and 7 bases respectively, with 20 bases between them. DNA of the CDR3: TGTGCCAGCAGTCGGATGGGTGGGGAGGTAGGGACCCAGTACTTC. Its protein is CASSRMGGEVGTQYF.

This clonotype was seen at least ten times. V and J are TRBV5-4 and TRBJ2-2; tentatively, D is TRBD2 (6 bases). The V gene's germline CDR1 is SGHNT and CDR2 YYREEE (reference sequence). The CDR3 length is 13 residues. V was pared by 4 bases and J by 9 bases, with 13 bases between. CDR3 residues: CASSLELARELFF. Here the CDR3 DNA reads TGTGCCAGCAGCCTTGAACTAGCCCGGGAGCTGTTTTTT.

This clonotype came up many times. The V gene is TRBV6-1, the J gene TRBJ2-3; no clear D. The V and J ends lost 2 bases and 4 bases respectively, with 16 bases between them. CDR1 is MNHNS, CDR2 SASEGT, per germline. The CDR3 consists of 16 residues. Written as DNA, the CDR3 is TGTGCCAGCAGTGAATCGACGGGCGAGATAGCAGATACGCAGTATTTT. Amino acids: CASSESTGEIADTQYF.

The chain employs TRBV7-9 and TRBJ2-3, with 7 bases matching TRBD1. The CDR3 contains 14 residues. The germline V gene encodes CDR1 SEHNR and CDR2 FQNEAQ (reference sequence). V gave up 4 bases and J gave up 5 bases; unmatched junction bases: 6. In nucleotides, the CDR3 is TGTGCCAGCAGCTCGACAGGGATGGGAGATACGCAGTATTTT. Translated: CASSSTGMGDTQYF.

This clonotype was seen many times. The chain links TRBV29-1 to TRBJ2-7; D possibly matches TRBD1 or TRBD2 (5 bases each). The CDR3 covers 12 residues. The germline V gene encodes CDR1 SQVTM and CDR2 ANQGSEA. Trimming took off 7 bases at V and 4 bases at J, with 14 bases between the two ends. The CDR3 reads CSARRDGYEQYF. The CDR3 DNA sequence: TGCAGCGCCCGCCGGGACGGATACGAGCAGTACTTC.

At least ten counts were recorded for this clonotype. V gene TRBV12-3 or TRBV12-4 combines with J gene TRBJ2-7; TRBD1 agrees at 7 bases. The trim removed 5 bases at V and 9 bases at J, leaving 7 bases unmatched. This CDR3 contains 12 residues. The CDR3 spells CASSGTVPRQYF. DNA for the CDR3: TGTGCCAGCAGTGGGACAGTTCCGAGGCAGTACTTC.

This clonotype was observed at least ten times. The chain joins TRBV10-3 to TRBJ2-5; TRBD1 is a possible D gene (6 bases). Trimming pared 6 bases from V and 0 bases from J, leaving 14 bases between. Germline CDR1 reads ENHRY; CDR2 reads SYGVKD. The CDR3 consists of 15 residues. This CDR3 reads CAIRDAGTHQETQYF. The CDR3 nucleotides read TGTGCCATCAGGGACGCCGGGACACACCAAGAGACCCAGTACTTC.

This clonotype was found many times. The V call is TRBV7-3, the J call TRBJ2-2; D perhaps matches TRBD2 (5 bases). Germline CDR1 reads SGHTA; CDR2 reads FQGTGA. V lost 5 bases and J 6 bases, leaving 19 bases between the germline ends. The length of the CDR3 is 16 residues. The CDR3 loop reads CASSKTRGPRAGELFF. The CDR3 nucleotides read TGTGCCAGCAGCAAAACGAGAGGGCCACGGGCCGGGGAGCTGTTTTTT.

This clonotype occurred many times. This CDR3 is CASSILAGALRNEQFF. CDR3 sequence (DNA): TGTGCCAGCAGCATTCTAGCGGGAGCCTTAAGAAATGAGCAGTTCTTC. The chain uses TRBV7-2 and TRBJ2-1, with 10 bases matching TRBD2. The germline CDR1 and CDR2 sequences are SGHTA and FQGNSA. This CDR3 is built from 16 residues. The J segment lost 7 bases and the V segment lost 5 bases, leaving 11 bases of the junction unmatched.

Comments on this clonotype: It may be a read error: a sequence one base away is much more abundant. The chain uses TRBV27 and TRBJ2-2, with D possibly TRBD2 on 7 matching bases. Germline V CDR1 and CDR2: MNHEY, SMNVEV (reference sequence). V was cut by 5 bases and J by 5 bases, with 15 bases left in between. This CDR3 spans 15 amino acids. The CDR3 DNA reads as TGTGCCAGCAGTATAGTTGGGGGGGCAACCGGGGAGCTGTTTTTT. Protein: CASSIVGGATGELFF.

The genes are TRBV5-1 and TRBJ2-7; D may be TRBD1 (6 bases). This CDR3 comprises 13 residues. In germline, CDR1 is SGHRS, CDR2 YFSETQ. The V and J ends lost 4 bases and 4 bases respectively, with 12 bases between them. The CDR3 nucleotides are TGCGCCAGCAGCGATAGACAGGCTTACGAGCAGTACTTC. This encodes CASSDRQAYEQYF.

Judged by abundance, this clonotype is medium-sized (0.01 to 0.1%). CDR3 loop: CASSFEGRVYNEQFF. CDR3 nucleotides: TGTGCCAGCAGCTTTGAAGGCAGGGTCTACAATGAGCAGTTCTTC. The chain has TRBV5-5 and TRBJ2-1; maybe TRBD1 (5 bases). The V end was cut by 2 bases, the J end by 3 bases, with 12 bases between. The CDR3 covers 15 residues. Germline CDR1 and CDR2: SGHKS and YYEKEE (reference sequence).

This clonotype was counted between two and nine times. This rearrangement joins TRBV18 to TRBJ2-7; 7 nucleotides agree with TRBD2. This CDR3 contains 15 residues. The germline V gene has CDR1 KGHSH and CDR2 LQKENI. V lost 2 bases, J lost 7 bases, and 11 bases stayed unmatched. CDR3 region: CASSPYSGGPREQYF. CDR3 sequence (DNA): TGTGCCAGCTCACCATACTCGGGAGGTCCGAGGGAGCAGTACTTC.

This clonotype was found a few times. The CDR3 bases are TGTGCCAGTAGTAAAGGGGGTGACTACAATGAGCAGTTCTTC. This codes for CASSKGGDYNEQFF. The chain combines TRBV19 with TRBJ2-1, with a possible D match to TRBD1 (6 bases). CDR1 LNHDA and CDR2 SQIVND come from the germline V gene (reference sequence). The CDR3 spans 14 residues. With 4 bases removed from V and 3 bases from J, the gap between germline ends came to 10 bases.

The J gene is TRBJ2-5, the V gene TRBV11-1; no clear D. The CDR3 runs to 12 residues. V was shortened by 2 bases and J by 5 bases, with 6 bases between the two germline ends. Germline CDR1 and CDR2: SGHAT and FQDESV (reference sequence). The chain's CDR3 is CASSLSFETQYF. The CDR3 DNA is TGTGCCAGCAGCTTATCTTTTGAGACCCAGTACTTC.

This clonotype has a count of ten or more. The chain recombines TRBV18 with TRBJ1-1; D is ambiguous. The CDR3 is 13 amino acids. The germline gives CDR1 KGHSH, CDR2 LQKENI. Trimming removed 2 bases at V and 2 bases at J, with 6 bases between. The CDR3 sequence is CASSPLTNTEAFF. Here the CDR3 DNA reads TGTGCCAGCTCACCATTAACAAACACTGAAGCTTTCTTT.